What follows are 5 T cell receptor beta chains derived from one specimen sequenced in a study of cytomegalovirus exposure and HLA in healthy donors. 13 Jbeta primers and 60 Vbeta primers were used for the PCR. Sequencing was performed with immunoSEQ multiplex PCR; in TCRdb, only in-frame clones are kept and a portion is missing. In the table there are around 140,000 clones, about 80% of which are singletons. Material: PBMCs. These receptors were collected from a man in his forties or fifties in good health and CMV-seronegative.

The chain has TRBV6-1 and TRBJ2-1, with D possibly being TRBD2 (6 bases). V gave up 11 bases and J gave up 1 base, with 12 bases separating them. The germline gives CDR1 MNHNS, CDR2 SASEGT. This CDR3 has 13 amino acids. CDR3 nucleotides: TGTGCCGGGGGGACGGGGTCCTACAATGAGCAGTTCTTC. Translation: CAGGTGSYNEQFF.

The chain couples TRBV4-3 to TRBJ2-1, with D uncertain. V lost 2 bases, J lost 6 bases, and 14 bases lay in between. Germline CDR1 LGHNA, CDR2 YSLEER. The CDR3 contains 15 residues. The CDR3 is CASSQTINPSNEQFF. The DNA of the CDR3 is TGCGCCAGCAGCCAAACCATCAATCCCAGCAATGAGCAGTTCTTC.

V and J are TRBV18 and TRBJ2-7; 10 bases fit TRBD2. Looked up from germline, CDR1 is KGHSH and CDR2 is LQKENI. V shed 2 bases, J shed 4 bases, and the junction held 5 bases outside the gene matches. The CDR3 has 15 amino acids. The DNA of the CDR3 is TGTGCCAGCTCACCAGACAGCGGGGGGGAGTACGAGCAGTACTTC. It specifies CASSPDSGGEYEQYF.

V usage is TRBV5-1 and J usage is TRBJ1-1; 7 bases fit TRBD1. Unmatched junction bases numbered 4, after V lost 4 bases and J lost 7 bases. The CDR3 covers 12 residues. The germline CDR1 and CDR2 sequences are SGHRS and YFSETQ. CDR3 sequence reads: CASSHRDSEAFF. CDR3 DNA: TGCGCCAGCAGCCACCGGGACAGTGAAGCTTTCTTT.

The CDR3 sequence is CASSKVAGVGQQPRQYF. The CDR3 bases are TGTGCCAGCAGCAAAGTAGCGGGTGTCGGACAGCAACCTCGGCAGTACTTC. This chain connects TRBV21-1 to TRBJ2-7; the D call TRBD2 from the table was never checked on the DNA. TRBV21-1 is classified as a pseudogene. This CDR3 spans 17 amino acids.